This T cell receptor beta chain is from a study of T cell changes during pregnancy in multiple sclerosis. The method was immunoSEQ multiplex PCR; TCRdb's version includes in-frame clones alone and lacks a portion of them. The sample contains more than 40,000 clones, approximately 92% of which appear only once. Between the trimmed V and J ends, which lost 3 bases and 1 base, there was a span of 6 bases. The CDR3 length is 13 residues. Germline V gives CDR1 MNHEY, CDR2 SMNVEV (reference sequence). J is TRBJ1-1 and V is TRBV27; D is ambiguous. This TCR was recovered from a female donor with multiple sclerosis, enrolled in a pregnancy study. The material was CD8+ T cells from peripheral blood mononuclear cells, obtained after pregnancy. As DNA, the CDR3 is TGTGCCAGCAGTTTTTCGGGGAACACTGAAGCTTTCTTT. Amino acid sequence: CASSFSGNTEAFF.